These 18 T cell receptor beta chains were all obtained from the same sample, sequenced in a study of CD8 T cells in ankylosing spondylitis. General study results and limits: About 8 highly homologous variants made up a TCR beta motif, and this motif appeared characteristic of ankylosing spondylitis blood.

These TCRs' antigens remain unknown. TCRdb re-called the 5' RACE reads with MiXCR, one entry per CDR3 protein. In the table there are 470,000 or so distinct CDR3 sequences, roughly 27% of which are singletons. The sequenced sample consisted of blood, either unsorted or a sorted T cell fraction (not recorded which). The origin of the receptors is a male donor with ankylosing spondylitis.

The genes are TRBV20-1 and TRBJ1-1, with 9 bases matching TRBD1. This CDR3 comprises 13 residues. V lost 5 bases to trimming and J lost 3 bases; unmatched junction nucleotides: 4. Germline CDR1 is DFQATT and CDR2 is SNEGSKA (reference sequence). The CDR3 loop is CSAPGTGYTEAFF. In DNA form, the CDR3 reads TGCAGTGCTCCCGGGACAGGGTACACTGAAGCTTTCTTT.

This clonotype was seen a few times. The CDR3 loop is CASYRGSNYGYTF. The DNA of the CDR3 is TGTGCCAGTTACAGGGGGAGCAACTATGGCTACACCTTC. The rearrangement links TRBV12-3 or TRBV12-4 to TRBJ1-2; TRBD1 matches at 8 bases. The CDR3 consists of 13 residues. V lost 9 bases, J lost 2 bases, and 5 bases stayed unmatched.

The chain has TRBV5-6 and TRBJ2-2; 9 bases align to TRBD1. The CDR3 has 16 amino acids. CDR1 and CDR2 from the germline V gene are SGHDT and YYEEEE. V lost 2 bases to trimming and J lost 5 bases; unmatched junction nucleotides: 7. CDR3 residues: CASSFSGTGRTGELFF. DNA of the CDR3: TGTGCCAGCAGCTTTTCCGGGACAGGGCGGACCGGGGAGCTGTTTTTT.

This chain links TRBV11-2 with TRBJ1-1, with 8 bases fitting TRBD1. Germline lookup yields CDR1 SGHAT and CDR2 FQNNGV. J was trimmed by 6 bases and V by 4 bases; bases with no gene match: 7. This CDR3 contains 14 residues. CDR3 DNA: TGTGCCAGCAGCTCCCTGACAGGGGAGGCTGAAGCTTTCTTT. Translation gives CASSSLTGEAEAFF.

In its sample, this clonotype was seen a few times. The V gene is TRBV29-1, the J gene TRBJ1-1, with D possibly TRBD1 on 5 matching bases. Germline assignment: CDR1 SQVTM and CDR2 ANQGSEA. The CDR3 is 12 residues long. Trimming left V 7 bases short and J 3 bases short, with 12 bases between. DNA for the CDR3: TGCAGCGCCGGGGGGTGGGACACTGAAGCTTTCTTT. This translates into CSAGGWDTEAFF.

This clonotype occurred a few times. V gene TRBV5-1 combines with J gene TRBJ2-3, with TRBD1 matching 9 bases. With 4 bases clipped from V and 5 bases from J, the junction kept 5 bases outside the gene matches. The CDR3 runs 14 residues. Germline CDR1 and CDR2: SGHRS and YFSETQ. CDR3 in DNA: TGCGCCAGCAGCGCCGGACAGGGGATAGATACGCAGTATTTT. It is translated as CASSAGQGIDTQYF.

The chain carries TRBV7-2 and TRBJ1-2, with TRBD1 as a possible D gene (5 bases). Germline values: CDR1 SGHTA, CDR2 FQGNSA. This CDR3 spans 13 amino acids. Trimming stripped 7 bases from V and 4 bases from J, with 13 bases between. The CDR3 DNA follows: TGTGCCAGCATCCCGGGACCGACCTATGGCTACACCTTC. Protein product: CASIPGPTYGYTF. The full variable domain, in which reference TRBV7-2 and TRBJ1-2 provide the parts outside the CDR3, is GAGVSQSPSNKVTEKGKDVELRCDPISGHTALYWYRQSLGQGLEFLIYFQGNSAPDKSGLPSDRFSAERTGGSVSTLTIQRTQQEDSAVYLCASIPGPTYGYTFGSGTRLTVV.

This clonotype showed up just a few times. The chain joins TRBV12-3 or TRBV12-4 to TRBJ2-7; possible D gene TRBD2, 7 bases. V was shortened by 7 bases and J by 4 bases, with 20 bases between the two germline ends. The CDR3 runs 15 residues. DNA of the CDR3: TGTGCCAGCATCCCAGGGGAGGGCCTGGGATACGAGCAGTACTTC. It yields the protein CASIPGEGLGYEQYF.

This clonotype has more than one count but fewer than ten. CDR3 loop: CSARATSGRFYNEQFF. The CDR3 DNA reads TGCAGTGCTAGGGCCACTAGCGGGAGGTTTTACAATGAGCAGTTCTTC. This chain uses TRBV20-1 with TRBJ2-1, with TRBD2 matching over 12 bases. Germline values: CDR1 DFQATT, CDR2 SNEGSKA (reference sequence). This CDR3 has 16 residues. The V segment lost 3 bases and the J segment 4 bases; nucleotides outside the gene matches: 7.

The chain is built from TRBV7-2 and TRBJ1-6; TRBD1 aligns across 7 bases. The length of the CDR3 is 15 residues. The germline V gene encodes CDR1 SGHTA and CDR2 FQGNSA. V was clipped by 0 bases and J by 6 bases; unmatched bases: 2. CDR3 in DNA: TGTGCCAGCAGCTTAGCGGGACAGCCTAATTCACCCCTCCACTTT. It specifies CASSLAGQPNSPLHF. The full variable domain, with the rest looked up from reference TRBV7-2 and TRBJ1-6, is GAGVSQSPSNKVTEKGKDVELRCDPISGHTALYWYRQSLGQGLEFLIYFQGNSAPDKSGLPSDRFSAERTGGSVSTLTIQRTQQEDSAVYLCASSLAGQPNSPLHFGNGTRLTVT.

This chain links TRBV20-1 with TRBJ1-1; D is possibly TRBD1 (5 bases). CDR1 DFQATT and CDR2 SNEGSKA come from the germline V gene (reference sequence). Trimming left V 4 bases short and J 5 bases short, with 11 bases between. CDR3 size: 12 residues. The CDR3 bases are TGCAGTGCTATTTGGGGCGGAACTGAAGCTTTCTTT. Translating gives CSAIWGGTEAFF.

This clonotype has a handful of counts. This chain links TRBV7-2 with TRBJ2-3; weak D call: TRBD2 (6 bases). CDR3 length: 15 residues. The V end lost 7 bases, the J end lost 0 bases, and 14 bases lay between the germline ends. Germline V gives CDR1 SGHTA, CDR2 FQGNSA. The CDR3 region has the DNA TGTGCCAGCACCAGTAGCGGAATAAGCACAGATACGCAGTATTTT. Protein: CASTSSGISTDTQYF.

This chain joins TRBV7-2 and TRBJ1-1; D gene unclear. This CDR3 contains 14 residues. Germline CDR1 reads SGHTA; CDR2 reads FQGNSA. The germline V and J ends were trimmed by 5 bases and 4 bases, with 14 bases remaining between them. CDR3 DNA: TGTGCCAGCAGCCTCCCGGGGTCCCCCACTGAAGCTTTCTTT. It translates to CASSLPGSPTEAFF.

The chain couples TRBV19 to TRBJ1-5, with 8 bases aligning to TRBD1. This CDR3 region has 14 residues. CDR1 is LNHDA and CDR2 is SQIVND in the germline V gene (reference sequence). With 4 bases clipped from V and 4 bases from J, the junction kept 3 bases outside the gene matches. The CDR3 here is CASSTTGANQPQHF. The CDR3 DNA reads TGTGCCAGTAGTACGACAGGGGCAAATCAGCCCCAGCATTTT.

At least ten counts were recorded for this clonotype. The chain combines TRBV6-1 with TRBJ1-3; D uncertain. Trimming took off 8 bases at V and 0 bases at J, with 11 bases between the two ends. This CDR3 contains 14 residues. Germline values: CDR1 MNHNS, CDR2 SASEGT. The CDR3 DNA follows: TGTGCCAGCCGGAGACGCAACTCTGGAAACACCATATATTTT. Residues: CASRRRNSGNTIYF.

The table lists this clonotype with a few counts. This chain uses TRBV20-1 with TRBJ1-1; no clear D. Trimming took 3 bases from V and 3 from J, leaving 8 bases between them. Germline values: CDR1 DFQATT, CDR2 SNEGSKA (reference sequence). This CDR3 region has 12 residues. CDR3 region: CSASGHYTEAFF. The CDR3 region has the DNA TGCAGTGCTAGCGGCCACTACACTGAAGCTTTCTTT.

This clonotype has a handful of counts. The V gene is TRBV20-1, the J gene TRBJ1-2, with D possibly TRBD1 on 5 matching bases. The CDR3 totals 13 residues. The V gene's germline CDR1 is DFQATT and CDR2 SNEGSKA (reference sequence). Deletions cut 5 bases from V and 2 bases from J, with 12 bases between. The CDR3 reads CSAGTVQNYGYTF. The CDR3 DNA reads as TGCAGTGCTGGGACGGTACAAAACTATGGCTACACCTTC.

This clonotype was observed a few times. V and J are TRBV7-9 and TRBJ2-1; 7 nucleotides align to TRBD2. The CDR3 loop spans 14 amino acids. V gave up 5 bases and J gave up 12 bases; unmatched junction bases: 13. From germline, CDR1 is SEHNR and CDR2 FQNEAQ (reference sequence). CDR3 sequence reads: CASSLSGPNDAQFF. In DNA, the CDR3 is TGTGCCAGCAGCCTTAGCGGGCCCAACGACGCGCAGTTCTTC.